The next 5 T cell receptor beta chains were all read from a single sample in a study of cytomegalovirus exposure and HLA in healthy donors. The PCR used 60 Vbeta and 13 Jbeta primers. Using immunoSEQ multiplex PCR, the repertoire was profiled, and TCRdb retains in-frame clones only, with some absent. The table lists about 160,000 clones, over 60% of them singletons. Input material: PBMCs. The receptors were sampled from a woman in her fifties or sixties in good health and CMV-seropositive.

J is TRBJ2-3 and V is TRBV5-1, with D possibly matching TRBD1 (6 bases). CDR3 length: 16 residues. Germline V gives CDR1 SGHRS, CDR2 YFSETQ. Trimming shortened V by 0 bases and J by 1 base, and 12 bases separated the two germline ends. The CDR3 sequence: CASSLGQDRGTDTQYF. The CDR3 nucleotides are TGCGCCAGCAGCTTGGGACAGGATCGGGGCACAGATACGCAGTATTTT. The whole variable domain, remainder taken from reference TRBV5-1 and TRBJ2-3, is KAGVTQTPRYLIKTRGQQVTLSCSPISGHRSVSWYQQTPGQGLQFLFEYFSETQRNKGNFPGRFSGRQFSNSRSEMNVSTLELGDSALYLCASSLGQDRGTDTQYFGPGTRLTVL.

The chain couples TRBV18 to TRBJ1-6; 7 nucleotides match TRBD1. The CDR3 sequence is 15 residues long. Germline V lookup: CDR1 KGHSH, CDR2 LQKENI. Germline trimming cut 4 bases from V and 6 bases from J; bases unmatched to any gene: 6. In nucleotides, the CDR3 is TGTGCCAGCTCACTAGGGACAGTCCTTAATTCACCCCTCCACTTT. This gives the protein CASSLGTVLNSPLHF.

The rearrangement uses TRBV19 and TRBJ2-3; 10 positions agree with TRBD2. Germline-derived CDR1 and CDR2 are LNHDA and SQIVND (reference sequence). CDR3 size: 19 residues. V lost 6 bases and J lost 3; bases outside the gene matches: 18. The CDR3 spells CASRDKAGGPRGWTDTQYF. The CDR3 bases are TGTGCCAGTAGAGATAAAGCGGGGGGGCCCCGGGGGTGGACAGATACGCAGTATTTT.

This clone was seen only once. The V gene is TRBV7-9, the J gene TRBJ1-1, with TRBD1 identical over 7 bases. Germline trimming cut 4 bases from V and 4 bases from J; bases unmatched to any gene: 3. Germline-derived CDR1 and CDR2 are SEHNR and FQNEAQ (reference sequence). The CDR3 is 13 residues long. DNA for the CDR3: TGTGCCAGCAGCTATAACAGGGGCACTGAAGCTTTCTTT. It translates to CASSYNRGTEAFF.

V and J are TRBV6-5 and TRBJ1-4, with 7 bases fitting TRBD1. The junction had 5 bases not matched to a gene; V was cut back by 6 bases and J by 7 bases. Looked up from germline, CDR1 is MNHEY and CDR2 is SVGAGI. The CDR3 extends over 13 amino acids. CDR3 coding DNA: TGTGCCAGCAGACAGGGGTTAGTTGAAAAACTGTTTTTT. Its translation: CASRQGLVEKLFF.